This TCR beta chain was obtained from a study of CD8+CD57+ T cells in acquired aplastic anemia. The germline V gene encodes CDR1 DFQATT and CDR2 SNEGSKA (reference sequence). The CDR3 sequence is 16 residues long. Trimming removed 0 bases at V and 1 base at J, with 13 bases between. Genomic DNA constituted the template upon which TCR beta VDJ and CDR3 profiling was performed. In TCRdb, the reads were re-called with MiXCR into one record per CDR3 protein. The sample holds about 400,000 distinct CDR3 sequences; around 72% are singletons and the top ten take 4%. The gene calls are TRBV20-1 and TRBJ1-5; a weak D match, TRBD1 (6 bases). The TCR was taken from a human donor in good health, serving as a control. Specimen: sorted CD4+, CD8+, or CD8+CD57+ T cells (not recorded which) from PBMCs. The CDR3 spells CSARDTTGSSNQPQHF. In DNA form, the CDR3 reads TGCAGTGCTAGAGACACGACAGGCTCCAGCAATCAGCCCCAGCATTTT.